These T cell receptor beta chains were read from a single sample in a study of T cell responses to AZD1222 COVID-19 vaccine. Assay used: immunoSEQ multiplex PCR; TCRdb lists only in-frame clones, some missing. The sample lists more than 100,000 clones, 90% occurring once. The sample in question was peripheral blood, obtained on day 0 of AZD1222 vaccination. These receptor sequences come from an adult in good health. The CDR3 runs from the conserved cysteine through the conserved F or W. The order of the fields is clone size, V gene, J gene, CDR3 length, D gene, CDR3 DNA, CDR3 protein. A D gene is named only where the DNA matches it firmly. For some rows the clone size is stated as once, few or many, or as a class when expanded; others skip it.

>NA|TRBV7-2|TRBJ2-7|16|NA
TGTGCCAGCAGCTTAGCGCCCAGTCAATCACCTTACGAGCAGTACTTC
CASSLAPSQSPYEQYF
>NA|TRBV7-2|TRBJ2-7|12|NA
TGTGCCAGCAGCTTACTTACCTACGAGCAGTACTTC
CASSLLTYEQYF
>NA|TRBV21-1|TRBJ2-1|13|NA
TGTGCCAGCAGCATCCGCAGGGGTGGCGAGCAGTTCTTC
CASSIRRGGEQFF
>few|TRBV29-1|TRBJ2-7|10|NA
TGCAGCGTTTATGGAGGCGAGCAGTACTTC
CSVYGGEQYF
>NA|TRBV18|TRBJ1-2|13|NA
TGTGCCAGCTCACCGAGGACAGAGGATGGCTACACCTTC
CASSPRTEDGYTF
>NA|TRBV5-1|TRBJ1-6|14|NA
TGCGCCAGCAGCTTGGAGTTGACGGGATCACCCCTCCACTTT
CASSLELTGSPLHF
>once|TRBV6-2/TRBV6-3|TRBJ2-1|19|TRBD2
TGTGCCAGCAGCCACAGGGGACTAGCGGGAGGGAGCTCCTACAATGAGCAGTTCTTC
CASSHRGLAGGSSYNEQFF
>few|TRBV28|TRBJ1-2|14|NA
TGTGCCAGCAGGACAGCTCCTTTATATTATGGCTACACCTTC
CASRTAPLYYGYTF
>once|TRBV7-2|TRBJ2-3|19|TRBD2
TGTGCCAGCAGCTCCACGTCCATCACTAGCAGCGGGACCAGAGATACGCAGTATTTT
CASSSTSITSSGTRDTQYF
>NA|TRBV6-2/TRBV6-3|TRBJ1-5|14|NA
TGTGCCAGCAGTTACTTGCCCGCGGGGCAGCCCCAGCATTTT
CASSYLPAGQPQHF
>NA|TRBV27|TRBJ2-3|16|NA
TGTGCCAGCAGTTTAACGGCAGTTACTAGCACAGATACGCAGTATTTT
CASSLTAVTSTDTQYF
>NA|TRBV27|TRBJ1-3|14|NA
TGTGCCAGCAGTTTAAAACGAGGCGGAAACACCATATATTTT
CASSLKRGGNTIYF
>NA|TRBV6-2/TRBV6-3|TRBJ1-2|14|NA
TGTGCCAGCAGTTGCCAGGGACGGGATTGCGGCTACACCTTC
CASSCQGRDCGYTF
>NA|TRBV7-9|TRBJ2-3|15|NA
TGTGCCAGCAGCTTTGGACTCACTAACGCAGATACGCAGTATTTT
CASSFGLTNADTQYF
>NA|TRBV5-1|TRBJ1-2|16|TRBD1
TGCGCCAGCAGAGGAGGGACAGCCCAACGGAACTATGGCTACACCTTC
CASRGGTAQRNYGYTF
>NA|TRBV6-2/TRBV6-3|TRBJ1-2|13|NA
TGTGCCAGCAGTTCGAACCGTAACTATGGCTACACCTTC
CASSSNRNYGYTF
>once|TRBV18|TRBJ1-6|14|TRBD1
TGTGCCAGCTCGCAGGGACAGAGATATTCACCCCTCCACTTT
CASSQGQRYSPLHF